A single sample is the source of the 16 T cell receptor beta chains below, sequenced in a study of T cell responses to AZD1222 COVID-19 vaccine. The method was immunoSEQ multiplex PCR; TCRdb's version includes in-frame clones alone and lacks a portion of them. The table records fewer than 110,000 clones, roughly 88% of them present only once. The specimen was peripheral blood, collected on day 0 of AZD1222 vaccination. All receptors derive from an adult in good health.

The chain employs TRBV19 and TRBJ1-5, with TRBD1 matching over 9 bases. The germline CDR1 and CDR2 sequences are LNHDA and SQIVND (reference sequence). The V gene end was trimmed by 7 bases and the J gene end by 6 bases; junction bases not matched to a gene: 10. The length of the CDR3 is 15 residues. The CDR3 spells CASTPWTGESQPQHF. The CDR3 coding sequence is TGTGCCAGTACCCCCTGGACAGGGGAAAGTCAGCCCCAGCATTTT.

The chain employs TRBV28 and TRBJ1-2, with a weak D call TRBD1 (5 bases). Germline V gene data show CDR1 as MDHEN and CDR2 as SYDVKM. The ends were cut back, 3 bases at V and 7 bases at J, with 15 bases in the middle. CDR3 length equals 14 residues. CDR3 DNA: TGTGCCAGCAGTTTCTCGGACACGAGAAGTGGCTACACCTTC. It codes for CASSFSDTRSGYTF.

The chain joins TRBV4-3 to TRBJ2-7, with 11 positions matching TRBD1. The CDR3 has 15 residues. Unmatched junction bases numbered 4, after V lost 3 bases and J lost 3 bases. Germline V lookup: CDR1 LGHNA, CDR2 YSLEER. The DNA of the CDR3 is TGCGCCAGCAGCCAGGGGGGACAGGGGGTCTACGAGCAGTACTTC. It codes for CASSQGGQGVYEQYF.

The chain employs TRBV19 and TRBJ2-1; TRBD1 is a possible D gene (6 bases). The germline gives CDR1 LNHDA, CDR2 SQIVND (reference sequence). CDR3 length: 12 residues. Deletions cut 6 bases from V and 6 bases from J, with 9 bases between. The CDR3 DNA reads as TGTGCCAGTAGGGACAGCCCCAATGAGCAGTTCTTC. Translated, it gives CASRDSPNEQFF.

The chain combines TRBV6-2 or TRBV6-3 with TRBJ2-3, with a weak D call TRBD2 (6 bases). Germline loops: CDR1 MNHEY, CDR2 SVGEGT. The CDR3 extends over 15 amino acids. V lost 3 bases, J lost 2 bases, and 12 bases lay in between. For the CDR3, the DNA is TGTGCCAGCAGTTATGGGGACTTAAACACAGATACGCAGTATTTT. Protein sequence: CASSYGDLNTDTQYF.

The V call is TRBV19, the J call TRBJ2-7; TRBD1 or TRBD2 may be the D gene (5 bases each). Germline CDR1 and CDR2: LNHDA and SQIVND (reference sequence). V was shortened by 9 bases and J by 0 bases, with 21 bases between the two germline ends. The length of the CDR3 is 16 residues. The CDR3 nucleotides are TGTGCCAGCACCCTCTCTGGGACGGGAAGCTCCTACGAGCAGTACTTC. Translation: CASTLSGTGSSYEQYF.

The V and J genes are TRBV2 and TRBJ2-3; 12 bases are a match to TRBD2. In germline, CDR1 is SNHLY, CDR2 FYNNEI. Germline trimming cut 2 bases from V and 4 bases from J; bases unmatched to any gene: 1. This CDR3 has 15 amino acids. CDR3 bases: TGTGCCAGCAGTGAACTAGCGGGAGGGGCAGATACGCAGTATTTT. It yields the protein CASSELAGGADTQYF.

This clone was detected only once. V usage is TRBV18 and J usage is TRBJ2-7; no firm D call. The CDR3 consists of 11 residues. V gave up 3 bases and J gave up 7 bases, with 7 bases separating them. The V gene's germline CDR1 is KGHSH and CDR2 LQKENI. The CDR3 DNA is TGTGCCAGCTCACCGGATCGGGAGCAGTACTTC. This sequence encodes CASSPDREQYF.

This sequence joins TRBV5-1 and TRBJ2-1, with 11 bases fitting TRBD2. Losses at the gene ends were 5 bases for V and 10 bases for J; bases not matched to a gene: 8. CDR1 is SGHRS, CDR2 YFSETQ, per germline. CDR3 length: 14 residues. This chain's CDR3 is CASRTLAGETEQFF. DNA for the CDR3: TGCGCCAGCAGAACACTAGCGGGGGAAACCGAGCAGTTCTTC.

This clone has just a few counts. V usage is TRBV5-1 and J usage is TRBJ1-1; D call uncertain. V gave up 2 bases and J gave up 5 bases, with 10 bases separating them. Germline assignment: CDR1 SGHRS and CDR2 YFSETQ. The CDR3 covers 13 residues. The CDR3 bases are TGCGCCAGCAGCTTTGTTGGGGTAACTGAAGCTTTCTTT. It encodes CASSFVGVTEAFF.

The rearrangement links TRBV9 to TRBJ2-1; D ambiguous. Germline V lookup: CDR1 SGDLS, CDR2 YYNGEE. Trimming removed 1 base from V and 10 bases from J, with 9 bases in between. CDR3 length equals 12 residues. DNA for the CDR3: TGTGCCAGCAGCGTAAATTTGGGGGAGCAGTTCTTC. Its translation is CASSVNLGEQFF.

This chain connects TRBV30 to TRBJ1-5; D is undetermined. This CDR3 is 15 amino acids long. Between the trimmed V and J ends, which lost 0 bases and 2 bases, there was a span of 11 bases. Germline V gives CDR1 GTSNPN, CDR2 SVGIG (reference sequence). The CDR3 DNA reads as TGTGCCTGGAGTGTAAGCCTTCAGGGCAATCAGCCCCAGCATTTT. It is translated as CAWSVSLQGNQPQHF.

The rearrangement joins TRBV6-1 to TRBJ2-7; 7 bases map to TRBD1. CDR3 length equals 13 residues. Unmatched junction bases numbered 3, after V lost 3 bases and J lost 4 bases. The V gene's germline CDR1 is MNHNS and CDR2 SASEGT. The CDR3 sequence: CASSETGFYEQYF. CDR3 coding DNA: TGTGCCAGCAGTGAGACAGGGTTTTACGAGCAGTACTTC.

The chain has TRBV6-5 and TRBJ2-7; the match to TRBD2 covers 7 bases. V was clipped by 5 bases and J by 2 bases; unmatched bases: 9. This CDR3 comprises 15 residues. The germline V gene has CDR1 MNHEY and CDR2 SVGAGI. The CDR3 spells CASSTPSGLAYEQYF. CDR3 nucleotides: TGTGCCAGCAGTACCCCTAGCGGACTAGCCTACGAGCAGTACTTC.

The CDR3 is CASSSRTSGRSGSTGELFF. The CDR3 DNA follows: TGTGCCAGCAGCTCCCGGACTAGCGGGAGGTCGGGGAGCACCGGGGAGCTGTTTTTT. V and J are TRBV7-9 and TRBJ2-2; 14 nucleotides align to TRBD2. Germline V CDR1 and CDR2: SEHNR, FQNEAQ (reference sequence). The CDR3 runs 19 residues. Losses at the gene ends were 4 bases for V and 4 bases for J; bases not matched to a gene: 11.

This clone was counted only a few times. This chain joins TRBV27 and TRBJ1-3, with D possibly matching TRBD1 (5 bases). V was shortened by 7 bases and J by 4 bases, with 17 bases between the two germline ends. This CDR3 region has 15 residues. Germline CDR1 reads MNHEY; CDR2 reads SMNVEV (reference sequence). The CDR3 region has the DNA TGTGCCAGCAAGAGATCTACGGCAGGGGGAAACACCATATATTTT. This gives the protein CASKRSTAGGNTIYF.